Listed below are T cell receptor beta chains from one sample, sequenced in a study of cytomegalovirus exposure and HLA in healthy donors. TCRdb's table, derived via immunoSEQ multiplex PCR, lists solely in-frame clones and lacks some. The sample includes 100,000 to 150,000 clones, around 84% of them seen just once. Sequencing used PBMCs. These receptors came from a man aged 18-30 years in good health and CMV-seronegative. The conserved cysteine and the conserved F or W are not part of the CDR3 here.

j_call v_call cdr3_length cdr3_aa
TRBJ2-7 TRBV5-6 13 ASSPGLAGDYEQY
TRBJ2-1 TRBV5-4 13 ASSPPGHPPHEQF
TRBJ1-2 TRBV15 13 ATSRDRGAVYGYT
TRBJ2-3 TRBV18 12 ASSPSGLADTQY
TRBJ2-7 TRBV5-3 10 AWWEGPDEQY
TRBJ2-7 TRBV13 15 ASSLGGGGISSYEQY
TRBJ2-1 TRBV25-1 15 ASSERKGLTSYNEQF
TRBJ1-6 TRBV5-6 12 ASSLGTGSSPLH
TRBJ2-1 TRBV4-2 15 ASSQVHGGVTYNEQF
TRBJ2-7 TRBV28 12 ASSLLRANYEQY
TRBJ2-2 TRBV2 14 ASSTLRGSGAGELF
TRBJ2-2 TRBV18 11 ASSPMNTGELF
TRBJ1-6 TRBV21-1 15 AGPKEGQGADNSPLH
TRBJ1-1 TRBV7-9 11 ASSLTGGTEAF
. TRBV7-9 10 AGEGTSYEQY
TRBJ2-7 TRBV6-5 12 ASQPGGSSYEQY
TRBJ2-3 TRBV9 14 ASSPEERGGADTQY
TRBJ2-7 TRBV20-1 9 SARSRDREH
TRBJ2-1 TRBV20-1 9 SASRVGVQF
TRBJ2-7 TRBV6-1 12 ASSDLGGSYEQY
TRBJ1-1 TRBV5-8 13 ASSKSRGTPSEAF
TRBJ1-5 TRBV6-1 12 ASSLREENQPQH
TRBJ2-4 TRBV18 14 ASSQTEKLAKNIQY
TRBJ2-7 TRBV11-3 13 ASSPSRGRGGEQY
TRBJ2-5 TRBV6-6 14 ASKPSGLAGVGAQY
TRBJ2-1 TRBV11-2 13 ASSLGLASYNEQF
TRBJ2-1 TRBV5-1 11 ASRAPQGIEQF
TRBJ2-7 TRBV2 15 ASSRDRLGSRTYEQY
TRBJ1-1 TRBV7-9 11 SSSIREAAEAF
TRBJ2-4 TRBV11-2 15 ASSLHGGQLAKNIQY
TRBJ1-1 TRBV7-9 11 ASSFGVGTEAF
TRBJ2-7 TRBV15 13 ATSRDGDSYYEQY
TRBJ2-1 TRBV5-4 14 ASSLVLAGGVNEQF
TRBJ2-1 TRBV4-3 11 ASGQGLYNEQF
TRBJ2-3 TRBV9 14 ASSVEGFPGTDTQY
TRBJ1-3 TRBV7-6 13 ASSLLGGTGNTIY
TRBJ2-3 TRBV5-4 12 ASSGAGSTDTQY
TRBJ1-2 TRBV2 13 ASSPTGRGNYGYT